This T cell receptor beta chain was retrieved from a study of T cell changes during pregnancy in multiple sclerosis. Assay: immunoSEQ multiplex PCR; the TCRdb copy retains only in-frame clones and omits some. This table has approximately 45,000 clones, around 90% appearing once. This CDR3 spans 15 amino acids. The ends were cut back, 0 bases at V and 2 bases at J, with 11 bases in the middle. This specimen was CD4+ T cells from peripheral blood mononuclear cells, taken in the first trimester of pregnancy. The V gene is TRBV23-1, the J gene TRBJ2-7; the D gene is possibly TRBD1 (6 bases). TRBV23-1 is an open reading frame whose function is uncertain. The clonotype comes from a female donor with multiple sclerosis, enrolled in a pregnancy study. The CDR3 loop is CASSQSRRTAYEQYF. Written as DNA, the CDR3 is TGCGCCAGCAGTCAATCGAGGAGGACAGCCTACGAGCAGTACTTC.